A single sample is the source of the 27 T cell receptor beta chains below, sequenced in a study of T cell repertoires in cytomegalovirus infection. What these receptors recognize is not known. Each CDR3 protein is one row after TCRdb ran MiXCR on the reads. This sample has about 130,000 distinct CDR3 sequences, with around 32% found just once. The specimen comprised CD8+ T cells from cultured PBMCs, sampled from culture after CMV antigen stimulation. These receptors came from a human donor in good health (CMV status not recorded). Some clones in this sample may be carry-over from other donors' samples.

The chain has TRBV13 and TRBJ2-7; TRBD2 matches at 9 bases. The CDR3 is 16 residues long. V lost 3 bases to trimming and J lost 5 bases; unmatched junction nucleotides: 11. Looked up from germline, CDR1 is PRHDT and CDR2 is FYEKMQ (reference sequence). CDR3 region: CASSLRGGGGAHEQYF. The CDR3 DNA sequence: TGTGCCAGCAGCTTGAGGGGTGGCGGGGGGGCCCACGAGCAGTACTTC.

The V gene is TRBV7-6, the J gene TRBJ2-1; TRBD2 matches at 11 bases. The junction had 10 bases not matched to a gene; V was cut back by 4 bases and J by 8 bases. The length of the CDR3 is 16 residues. Germline values: CDR1 SGHVS, CDR2 FNYEAQ. CDR3 sequence: CASSSIAGGPFDEQFF. CDR3 DNA sequence: TGTGCCAGCAGCTCCATAGCGGGGGGGCCGTTCGATGAGCAGTTCTTC.

This clonotype was found many times. The gene calls are TRBV27 and TRBJ1-2; the D gene is possibly TRBD1 (5 bases). The CDR3 has 17 amino acids. The germline V and J ends were trimmed by 3 bases and 7 bases, with 24 bases remaining between them. CDR1 is MNHEY, CDR2 SMNVEV, per germline (reference sequence). CDR3 DNA: TGTGCCAGCAGTTTGCAAACTCCGGGACTCTCCAAGGGTGGCTACACCTTC. This encodes CASSLQTPGLSKGGYTF.

V usage is TRBV20-1 and J usage is TRBJ2-1; 8 bases are shared with TRBD2. V gave up 2 bases and J gave up 0 bases; unmatched junction bases: 6. The germline V gene has CDR1 DFQATT and CDR2 SNEGSKA (reference sequence). The length of the CDR3 is 16 residues. The DNA of the CDR3 is TGCAGTGCTAGATCAAAACGGGGGGGCTCCTACAATGAGCAGTTCTTC. Its translation is CSARSKRGGSYNEQFF.

This clonotype was seen many times. In DNA, the CDR3 is TGTGCCACCACCCCGGGGATAAGCTCCTACAATGAGCAGTTCTTC. Translating it yields CATTPGISSYNEQFF. The chain is built from TRBV19 and TRBJ2-1, with D possibly matching TRBD2 (5 bases). V was cut by 10 bases and J by 0 bases, with 16 bases left in between. The CDR3 has 15 residues. Germline assignment: CDR1 LNHDA and CDR2 SQIVND (reference sequence).

This clonotype was observed many times. The chain employs TRBV5-1 and TRBJ2-1; 11 bases match TRBD2. Trimming removed 1 base from V and 4 bases from J; junction bases left unmatched: 1. CDR3 size: 15 residues. Germline V gene lookup returns CDR1 SGHRS and CDR2 YFSETQ. The CDR3 loop reads CASSLPSGGYNEQFF. The CDR3, as DNA: TGCGCCAGCAGCTTGCCTAGCGGGGGGTACAATGAGCAGTTCTTC.

This clonotype occurred many times. The chain employs TRBV7-8 and TRBJ2-2; D is unresolved. Looked up from germline, CDR1 is SGHVS and CDR2 is FQNEAQ. V lost 11 bases, J lost 8 bases, and 15 bases lay in between. The CDR3 is 12 amino acids. In DNA, the CDR3 is TGTGCCCAATACGGGTCCTGGGGGGAGCTGTTTTTT. The encoded protein is CAQYGSWGELFF.

In its sample, this clonotype was seen many times. J is TRBJ2-1 and V is TRBV19; TRBD2 is a possible D gene (6 bases). The V gene's germline CDR1 is LNHDA and CDR2 SQIVND (reference sequence). Deletions cut 1 base from V and 0 bases from J, with 13 bases between. This CDR3 spans 17 amino acids. CDR3 bases: TGTGCCAGTAGTATAGTCGGCGGGGATAGCTCCTACAATGAGCAGTTCTTC. Translating it yields CASSIVGGDSSYNEQFF. Together with reference TRBV19 and TRBJ2-1, the CDR3 gives the full variable domain: DGGITQSPKYLFRKEGQNVTLSCEQNLNHDAMYWYRQDPGQGLRLIYYSQIVNDFQKGDIAEGYSVSREKKESFPLTVTSAQKNPTAFYLCASSIVGGDSSYNEQFFGPGTRLTVL.

This clonotype came up a few times. The rearrangement joins TRBV27 to TRBJ2-1, with a possible D match to TRBD2 (6 bases). Germline values: CDR1 MNHEY, CDR2 SMNVEV (reference sequence). The length of the CDR3 is 16 residues. Trimming stripped 2 bases from V and 2 bases from J, with 13 bases between. CDR3 sequence reads: CASSLMAGQTYNEQFF. The DNA for the CDR3 is TGTGCCAGCAGTTTAATGGCGGGGCAAACCTACAATGAGCAGTTCTTC.

The rearrangement uses TRBV10-3 and TRBJ2-2; D gene unclear. V was pared by 0 bases and J by 1 base, with 6 bases between. Germline values: CDR1 ENHRY, CDR2 SYGVKD. CDR3 length: 15 residues. The DNA for the CDR3 is TGTGCCATCAGTGAGTCGGGCAAGAACACCGGGGAGCTGTTTTTT. This codes for CAISESGKNTGELFF.

This clonotype has ten or more counts. The junction departs from germline at one end; a sequencing error may be responsible. The chain joins TRBV7-2 to TRBJ1-1, with a possible D match to TRBD1 (6 bases). Germline V gene sequence: CDR1 SGHTA, CDR2 FQGNSA. CDR3 length: 14 residues. The CDR3 region has the DNA TGTGCCAGCAGCCCTAAAACAGGGAACCCTGAAGCTTTCTTT. Protein product: CASSPKTGNPEAFF.

V and J are TRBV2 and TRBJ2-1, with 8 bases that match TRBD2. The CDR3 runs 15 residues. V shed 6 bases, J shed 6 bases, and the junction held 10 bases outside the gene matches. Germline assignment: CDR1 SNHLY and CDR2 FYNNEI. In DNA, the CDR3 is TGTGCCAGCAGCGAGCGGGGGAGCGTAATCAATGAGCAGTTCTTC. It translates to CASSERGSVINEQFF.

The rearrangement uses TRBV5-1 and TRBJ1-1; 9 nucleotides match TRBD1. Germline CDR1 reads SGHRS; CDR2 reads YFSETQ. The CDR3 totals 17 residues. Trimming at V came to 1 base and at J to 4 bases, leaving 11 bases not matched to a gene. The CDR3 DNA follows: TGCGCCAGCAGCTTGATAATGGGACAGGGTGTCCGCACTGAAGCTTTCTTT. This gives the protein CASSLIMGQGVRTEAFF.

The rearrangement links TRBV7-4 to TRBJ2-1; 8 bases are shared with TRBD1. CDR3 size: 13 residues. Germline V lookup: CDR1 SGHVT, CDR2 SQSDAQ. The V segment lost 5 bases and the J segment 10 bases; nucleotides outside the gene matches: 7. The DNA for the CDR3 is TGTGCCAGCAGCCCGACAGGGGCCCAGGAGCAGTTCTTC. Protein product: CASSPTGAQEQFF.

This sequence joins TRBV4-1 and TRBJ2-7, with D hard to call. With 1 base removed from V and 5 bases from J, the gap between germline ends came to 9 bases. CDR1 and CDR2 (germline): MGHRA, YSYEKL. CDR3 length: 13 residues. CDR3 sequence: CASSQAIAHEQYF. Written as DNA, the CDR3 is TGCGCCAGCAGCCAAGCAATAGCCCACGAGCAGTACTTC.

This clonotype was recorded once. V and J are TRBV7-2 and TRBJ2-2; 16 bases fit TRBD2. The CDR3 spans 19 residues. V lost 4 bases and J lost 5; bases outside the gene matches: 10. Germline CDR1 and CDR2: SGHTA and FQGNSA. The CDR3 sequence is CASSSGLAGGLDSTGELFF. The CDR3 coding sequence is TGTGCCAGCAGCTCGGGACTAGCGGGGGGGCTCGATAGTACCGGGGAGCTGTTTTTT.

This clonotype was found a few times. V is TRBV25-1 and J is TRBJ1-2, with D possibly TRBD1 on 5 matching bases. Trimming shortened V by 0 bases and J by 6 bases, and 11 bases separated the two germline ends. Germline V lookup: CDR1 MGHDK, CDR2 SYGVNS. The CDR3 totals 14 residues. The CDR3 DNA reads as TGTGCCAGCAGTGAATATGCAGGGAGGCATGGCTACACCTTC. Amino acids: CASSEYAGRHGYTF.

This clonotype showed up just a few times. The chain has TRBV12-3 or TRBV12-4 and TRBJ2-1, with 8 bases fitting TRBD1. V lost 2 bases to trimming and J lost 4 bases; unmatched junction nucleotides: 13. The CDR3 extends over 18 amino acids. The CDR3 nucleotides are TGTGCCAGCAGTTTACATGCCTCCGGGACAGGCGTTTACAATGAGCAGTTCTTC. Amino acid sequence: CASSLHASGTGVYNEQFF.

This rearrangement joins TRBV19 to TRBJ1-2; D unresolved. Germline V gives CDR1 LNHDA, CDR2 SQIVND (reference sequence). Trimming took 1 base from V and 7 from J, leaving 7 bases between them. This CDR3 contains 12 residues. For the CDR3, the DNA is TGTGCCAGTAGTATAGCTGAATTTGGCTACACCTTC. Translation gives CASSIAEFGYTF. Using reference TRBV19 and TRBJ1-2 for the parts outside the CDR3, the full variable domain is DGGITQSPKYLFRKEGQNVTLSCEQNLNHDAMYWYRQDPGQGLRLIYYSQIVNDFQKGDIAEGYSVSREKKESFPLTVTSAQKNPTAFYLCASSIAEFGYTFGSGTRLTVV.

This clonotype was recorded at least ten times. J is TRBJ1-5 and V is TRBV28; perhaps TRBD1 as D (5 bases). Trimming removed 8 bases at V and 4 bases at J, with 9 bases between. Per germline, CDR1 MDHEN and CDR2 SYDVKM. This CDR3 spans 12 amino acids. The CDR3 is CASRDGNQPQHF. In nucleotides, the CDR3 is TGTGCCAGCCGGGACGGGAATCAGCCCCAGCATTTT. The full variable domain, rest sourced from reference TRBV28 and TRBJ1-5, is DVKVTQSSRYLVKRTGEKVFLECVQDMDHENMFWYRQDPGLGLRLIYFSYDVKMKEKGDIPEGYSVSREKKERFSLILESASTNQTSMYLCASRDGNQPQHFGDGTRLSIL.

This clonotype was detected many times. The genes are TRBV7-3 and TRBJ2-1; 8 bases match TRBD2. Germline CDR1 is SGHTA and CDR2 is FQGTGA. The CDR3 spans 16 residues. The trim removed 5 bases at V and 2 bases at J, leaving 8 bases unmatched. CDR3 nucleotides: TGTGCCAGCAGCCCCGGTGCGGGGGGCCCCTACAATGAGCAGTTCTTC. Translating gives CASSPGAGGPYNEQFF.

This clonotype was seen a handful of times. V gene TRBV24-1 combines with J gene TRBJ2-2; D gene unclear. Trimming took 2 bases from V and 4 from J, leaving 10 bases between them. Germline V gene lookup returns CDR1 KGHDR and CDR2 SFDVKD. The CDR3 length is 15 residues. The CDR3 loop is CATSDYRSLTGELFF. The CDR3 region has the DNA TGTGCCACCAGTGATTATAGGTCTCTCACCGGGGAGCTGTTTTTT.

This clonotype has a handful of counts. The J gene is TRBJ2-2, the V gene TRBV5-4, with D tentatively TRBD1 (5 bases). The CDR3 is 13 residues long. The germline V gene has CDR1 SGHNT and CDR2 YYREEE (reference sequence). Trimming took off 2 bases at V and 6 bases at J, with 8 bases between the two ends. In DNA, the CDR3 is TGTGCCAGCAGCTTTCAGGGCGCCGGGGAGCTGTTTTTT. Protein sequence: CASSFQGAGELFF.

This sequence joins TRBV19 and TRBJ1-5; tentative D call: TRBD1 (5 bases). Trimming cost V 6 bases and J 4 bases, with 22 bases left between them. Germline V gives CDR1 LNHDA, CDR2 SQIVND (reference sequence). The CDR3 has 17 residues. The CDR3 spells CASSSPWGSELNQPQHF. CDR3 nucleotide sequence: TGTGCCAGTAGCTCTCCTTGGGGCAGCGAATTGAATCAGCCCCAGCATTTT.

This clonotype showed up just a few times. The chain couples TRBV7-9 to TRBJ2-7; a weak D match, TRBD1 (6 bases). CDR3 length: 15 amino acids. The germline V and J ends were trimmed by 3 bases and 5 bases, with 17 bases remaining between them. Germline assignment: CDR1 SEHNR and CDR2 FQNEAQ (reference sequence). The CDR3 protein is CASSFPTLDRNEQYF. Written as DNA, the CDR3 is TGTGCCAGCAGCTTCCCTACCCTGGACAGAAACGAGCAGTACTTC. Full variable domain (outside the CDR3, taken from reference TRBV7-9 and TRBJ2-7): DTGVSQNPRHKITKRGQNVTFRCDPISEHNRLYWYRQTLGQGPEFLTYFQNEAQLEKSRLLSDRFSAERPKGSFSTLEIQRTEQGDSAMYLCASSFPTLDRNEQYFGPGTRLTVT.

This clonotype was detected ten times or more. The J gene is TRBJ1-5, the V gene TRBV27; D is ambiguous. V was shortened by 0 bases and J by 6 bases, with 6 bases between the two germline ends. Germline values: CDR1 MNHEY, CDR2 SMNVEV (reference sequence). CDR3 size: 13 residues. Here the CDR3 DNA reads TGTGCCAGCAGTTTATCGATTGGTCAGCCCCAGCATTTT. This codes for CASSLSIGQPQHF.

The V and J genes are TRBV7-9 and TRBJ2-3; 9 nucleotides agree with TRBD2. Germline V gene sequence: CDR1 SEHNR, CDR2 FQNEAQ (reference sequence). Trimming at V came to 6 bases and at J to 4 bases, leaving 8 bases not matched to a gene. The CDR3 spans 15 residues. The CDR3 is CASRSGAGGPDTQYF. DNA of the CDR3: TGTGCCAGCAGATCCGGGGCGGGGGGGCCAGATACGCAGTATTTT.